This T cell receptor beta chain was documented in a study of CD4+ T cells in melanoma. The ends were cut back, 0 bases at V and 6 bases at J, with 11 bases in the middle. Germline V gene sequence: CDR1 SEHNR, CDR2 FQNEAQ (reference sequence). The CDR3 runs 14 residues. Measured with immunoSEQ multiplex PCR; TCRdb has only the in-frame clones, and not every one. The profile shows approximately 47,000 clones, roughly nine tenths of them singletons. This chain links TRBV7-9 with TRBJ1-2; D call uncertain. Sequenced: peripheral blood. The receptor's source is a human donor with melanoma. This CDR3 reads CASSLAGFSDGYTF. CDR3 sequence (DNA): TGTGCCAGCAGCTTAGCTGGGTTTTCAGATGGCTACACCTTC.